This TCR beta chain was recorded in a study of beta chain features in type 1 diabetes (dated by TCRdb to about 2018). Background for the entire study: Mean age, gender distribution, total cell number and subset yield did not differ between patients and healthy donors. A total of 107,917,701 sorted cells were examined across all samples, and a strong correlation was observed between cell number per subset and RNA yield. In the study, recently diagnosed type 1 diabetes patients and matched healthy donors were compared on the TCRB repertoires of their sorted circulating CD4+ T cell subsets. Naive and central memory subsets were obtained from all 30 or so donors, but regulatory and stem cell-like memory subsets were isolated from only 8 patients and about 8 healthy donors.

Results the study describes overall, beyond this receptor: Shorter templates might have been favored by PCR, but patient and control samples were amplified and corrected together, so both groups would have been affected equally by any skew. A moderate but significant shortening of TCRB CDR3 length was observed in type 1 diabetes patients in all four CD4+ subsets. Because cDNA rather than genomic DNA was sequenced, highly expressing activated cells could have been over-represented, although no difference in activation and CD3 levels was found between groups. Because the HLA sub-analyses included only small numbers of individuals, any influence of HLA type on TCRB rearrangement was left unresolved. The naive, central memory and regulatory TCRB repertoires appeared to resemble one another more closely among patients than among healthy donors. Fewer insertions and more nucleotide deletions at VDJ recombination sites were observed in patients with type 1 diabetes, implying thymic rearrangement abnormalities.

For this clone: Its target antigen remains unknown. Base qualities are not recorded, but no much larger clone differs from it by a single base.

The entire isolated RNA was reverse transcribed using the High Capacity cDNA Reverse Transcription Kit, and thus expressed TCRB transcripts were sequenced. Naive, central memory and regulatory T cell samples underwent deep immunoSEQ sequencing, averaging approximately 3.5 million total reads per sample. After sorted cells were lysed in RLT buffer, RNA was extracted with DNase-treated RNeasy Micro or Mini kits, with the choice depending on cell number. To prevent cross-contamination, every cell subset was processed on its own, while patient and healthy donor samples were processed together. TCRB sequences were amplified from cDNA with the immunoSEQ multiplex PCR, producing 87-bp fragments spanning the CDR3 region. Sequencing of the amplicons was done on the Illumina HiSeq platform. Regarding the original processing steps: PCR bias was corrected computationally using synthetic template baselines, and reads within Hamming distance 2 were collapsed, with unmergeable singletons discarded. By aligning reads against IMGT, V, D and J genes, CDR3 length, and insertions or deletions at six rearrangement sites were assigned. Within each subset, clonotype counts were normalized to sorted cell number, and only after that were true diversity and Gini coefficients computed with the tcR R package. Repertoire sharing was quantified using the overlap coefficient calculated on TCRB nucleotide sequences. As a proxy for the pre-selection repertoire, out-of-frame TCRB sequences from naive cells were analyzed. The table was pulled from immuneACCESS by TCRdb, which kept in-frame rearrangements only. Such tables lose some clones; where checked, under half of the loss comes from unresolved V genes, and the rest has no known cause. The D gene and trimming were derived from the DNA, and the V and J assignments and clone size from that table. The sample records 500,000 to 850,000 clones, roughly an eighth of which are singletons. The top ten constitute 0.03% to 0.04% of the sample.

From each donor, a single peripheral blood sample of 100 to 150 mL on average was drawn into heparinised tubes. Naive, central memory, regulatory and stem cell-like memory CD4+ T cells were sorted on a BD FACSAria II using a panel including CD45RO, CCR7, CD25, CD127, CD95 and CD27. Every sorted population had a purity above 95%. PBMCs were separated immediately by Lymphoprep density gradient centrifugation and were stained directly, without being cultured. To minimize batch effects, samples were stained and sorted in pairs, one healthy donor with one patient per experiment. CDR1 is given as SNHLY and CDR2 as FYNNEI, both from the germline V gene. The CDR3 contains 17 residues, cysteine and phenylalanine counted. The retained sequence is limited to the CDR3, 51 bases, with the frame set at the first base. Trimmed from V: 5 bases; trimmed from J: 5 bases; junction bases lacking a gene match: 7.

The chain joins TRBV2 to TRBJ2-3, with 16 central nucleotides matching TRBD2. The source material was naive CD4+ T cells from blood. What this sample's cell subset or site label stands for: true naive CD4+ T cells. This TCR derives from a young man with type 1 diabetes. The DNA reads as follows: TGTGCCAGCAGTAAGGGACTAGCGGGGGGGAACAGAGATACGCAGTATTTT. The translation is CASSKGLAGGNRDTQYF.